What follows are 24 T cell receptor beta chains derived from one specimen sequenced in a study of siplizumab effects on memory and regulatory T cells. Generated by immunoSEQ multiplex PCR, the TCRdb table keeps only in-frame clones and is missing some. The sample lists 85,000 to 90,000 clones, 85% to 90% occurring once. The sample was CD4+ T cells sorted from blood. These receptors originate from a human donor in good health.

The chain joins TRBV6-1 to TRBJ2-5; 9 bases line up with TRBD2. V lost 0 bases to trimming and J lost 4 bases; unmatched junction nucleotides: 6. Looked up from germline, CDR1 is MNHNS and CDR2 is SASEGT. The CDR3 has 16 residues. In nucleotides, the CDR3 is TGTGCCAGCAGTGAAGCACCTAGCGGGATGCGAGAGACCCAGTACTTC. Protein sequence: CASSEAPSGMRETQYF.

The rearrangement links TRBV5-1 to TRBJ2-3; the match to TRBD2 covers 9 bases. Germline values: CDR1 SGHRS, CDR2 YFSETQ. V shed 0 bases and J 7 bases; nucleotides not matched to a gene: 12. The CDR3 has 17 residues. In DNA form, the CDR3 reads TGCGCCAGCAGCTTGGATAGAGGCGGGAGGGCCAGAAATACGCAGTATTTT. This gives the protein CASSLDRGGRARNTQYF.

The rearrangement uses TRBV2 and TRBJ2-4; D is ambiguous. V was cut by 7 bases and J by 11 bases, with 15 bases left in between. The CDR3 length is 12 residues. CDR1 and CDR2 (germline): SNHLY, FYNNEI. CDR3 sequence (DNA): TGTGCCAGCACCACATCGGTCCATCTTCAGTACTTC. Translated: CASTTSVHLQYF. The full variable domain, rest sourced from reference TRBV2 and TRBJ2-4, is EPEVTQTPSHQVTQMGQEVILRCVPISNHLYFYWYRQILGQKVEFLVSFYNNEISEKSEIFDDQFSVERPDGSNFTLKIRSTKLEDSAMYFCASTTSVHLQYFGAGTRLSVL.

The CDR3 region has the DNA TGCAGCGTGGGACCGAGGGAGAGGAACACTGAAGCTTTCTTT. Its protein is CSVGPRERNTEAFF. V gene TRBV29-1 combines with J gene TRBJ1-1; D may be TRBD1 (5 bases). Germline lookup yields CDR1 SQVTM and CDR2 ANQGSEA. V shed 6 bases and J shed 1 base, with 15 bases lying between them. CDR3 size: 14 residues.

The chain carries TRBV14 and TRBJ2-3; D call uncertain. Germline values: CDR1 SGHDN, CDR2 FVKESK. Trimming took off 0 bases at V and 1 base at J, with 17 bases between the two ends. The CDR3 spans 18 residues. The CDR3 is CASSQDSRQTSGTDTQYF. The CDR3 DNA reads as TGTGCCAGCAGCCAAGACAGTCGGCAGACCTCTGGCACAGATACGCAGTATTTT.

This clone was counted a few times. The chain combines TRBV5-6 with TRBJ1-2; perhaps TRBD1 as D (6 bases). Trimming cost V 4 bases and J 4 bases, with 17 bases left between them. The CDR3 is 15 amino acids. CDR1 is SGHDT, CDR2 YYEEEE, per germline. Here the CDR3 DNA reads TGTGCCAGCAGCCCGATAGACAGGCCCCTCTATGGCTACACCTTC. The encoded protein is CASSPIDRPLYGYTF. The entire variable domain, with the rest obtained from reference TRBV5-6 and TRBJ1-2, is as follows: DAGVTQSPTHLIKTRGQQVTLRCSPKSGHDTVSWYQQALGQGPQFIFQYYEEEERQRGNFPDRFSGHQFPNYSSELNVNALLLGDSALYLCASSPIDRPLYGYTFGSGTRLTVV.

The rearrangement uses TRBV19 and TRBJ2-3; D perhaps matches TRBD1 (6 bases). The V and J ends lost 4 bases and 2 bases respectively, with 13 bases between them. Germline loops: CDR1 LNHDA, CDR2 SQIVND (reference sequence). This CDR3 region has 15 residues. CDR3 in DNA: TGTGCCAGTAGTAATCAGGGGTCGTCCACAGATACGCAGTATTTT. Its translation: CASSNQGSSTDTQYF.

V and J are TRBV2 and TRBJ2-2; D not resolved. The ends were cut back, 9 bases at V and 0 bases at J, with 14 bases in the middle. The CDR3 length is 15 residues. From germline, CDR1 is SNHLY and CDR2 FYNNEI. In DNA, the CDR3 is TGTGCCAGTTCATTTTTCGGGCCGAACACCGGGGAGCTGTTTTTT. The encoded protein is CASSFFGPNTGELFF.

CDR3 sequence reads: CASSIRGDYGYTF. The DNA for the CDR3 is TGTGCCAGTAGTATTAGGGGCGACTATGGCTACACCTTC. This chain connects TRBV19 to TRBJ1-2, with a tentative D call TRBD1 (5 bases). Trimming cost V 3 bases and J 3 bases, with 8 bases left between them. From germline, CDR1 is LNHDA and CDR2 SQIVND (reference sequence). This CDR3 has 13 residues.

This clone was seen once. The rearrangement joins TRBV18 to TRBJ1-2; D is unresolved. Between the trimmed V and J ends, which lost 4 bases and 8 bases, there was a span of 23 bases. Germline CDR1 KGHSH, CDR2 LQKENI. The CDR3 length is 16 residues. The CDR3 sequence is CASSQTSVSAVRGYTF. CDR3 DNA: TGTGCCAGCTCACAAACTTCTGTGTCCGCCGTGAGAGGCTACACCTTC.

This clone was seen a single time. The rearrangement links TRBV6-5 to TRBJ1-5; TRBD1 is a possible D gene (6 bases). Germline V gene lookup returns CDR1 MNHEY and CDR2 SVGAGI. This CDR3 contains 15 residues. V was pared by 6 bases and J by 1 base, with 13 bases between. The CDR3 coding sequence is TGTGCCAGCAGCGTCACAGGGCCGAGCAATCAGCCCCAGCATTTT. Its translation: CASSVTGPSNQPQHF.

This sequence joins TRBV5-1 and TRBJ2-5; D is uncertain. Trimming stripped 2 bases from V and 5 bases from J, with 10 bases between. CDR3 length equals 13 residues. Per germline, CDR1 SGHRS and CDR2 YFSETQ. The CDR3 nucleotides read TGCGCCAGCAGCTTAGCCGGCAGCGAGACCCAGTACTTC. Amino acids: CASSLAGSETQYF.

The genes are TRBV5-1 and TRBJ2-1; 9 bases are a match to TRBD1. In germline, CDR1 is SGHRS, CDR2 YFSETQ. CDR3 length equals 15 residues. With V trimmed by 4 bases and J by 4 bases, 6 bases remained unmatched. The CDR3 coding sequence is TGCGCCAGCAGCGATACCGGGACAGGGTACAATGAGCAGTTCTTC. It codes for CASSDTGTGYNEQFF.

The chain combines TRBV5-8 with TRBJ2-3; the match to TRBD2 covers 12 bases. The CDR3 sequence is 16 residues long. Germline assignment: CDR1 SGHTS and CDR2 YDEGEE. The ends lost 4 bases at V and 5 bases at J; junction bases unmatched: 8. Written as DNA, the CDR3 is TGTGCCAGCAGCCCAGGACTAGCGGGAATACAAGATACGCAGTATTTT. Translation: CASSPGLAGIQDTQYF.

V usage is TRBV7-9 and J usage is TRBJ2-5; D is unresolved. This CDR3 is built from 15 residues. The germline V gene has CDR1 SEHNR and CDR2 FQNEAQ (reference sequence). Deletions cut 0 bases from V and 1 base from J, with 9 bases between. The CDR3 DNA reads TGTGCCAGCAGCTTAGCGTTACGGATCCAAGAGACCCAGTACTTC. This sequence encodes CASSLALRIQETQYF.

The chain has TRBV4-1 and TRBJ2-6, with a weak D call TRBD1 (6 bases). V was cut by 1 base and J by 0 bases, with 13 bases left in between. Germline V gives CDR1 MGHRA, CDR2 YSYEKL. The CDR3 is 18 residues long. CDR3 DNA: TGCGCCAGCAGCCAAGCCTTGACAGGAAACTCTGGGGCCAACGTCCTGACTTTC. The encoded protein is CASSQALTGNSGANVLTF.

This rearrangement joins TRBV29-1 to TRBJ1-1; D unclear. Germline V lookup: CDR1 SQVTM, CDR2 ANQGSEA. Trimming took 2 bases from V and 4 from J, leaving 14 bases between them. The CDR3 sequence is 14 residues long. Here the CDR3 DNA reads TGCAGCGTTGAAATGGTCTCCCGGTCCACTGAAGCTTTCTTT. As protein: CSVEMVSRSTEAFF.

V and J are TRBV5-1 and TRBJ2-1; maybe TRBD2 (5 bases). Germline CDR1 and CDR2: SGHRS and YFSETQ. The CDR3 covers 14 residues. The V gene lost 7 bases and the J gene lost 6 bases, with 17 bases spanning the gap. This chain's CDR3 is CASREGVSLNEQFF. The CDR3 DNA reads as TGCGCCAGCCGAGAGGGAGTTTCCCTCAATGAGCAGTTCTTC.

Only one count was recorded for this clone. The J gene is TRBJ1-3, the V gene TRBV5-5, with a weak D call TRBD1 (6 bases). Germline CDR1 is SGHKS and CDR2 is YYEKEE (reference sequence). This CDR3 is 15 amino acids long. The V end lost 1 base, the J end lost 4 bases, and 12 bases lay between the germline ends. The CDR3 loop reads CASSLLGQPGNTIYF. CDR3 DNA: TGTGCCAGCAGCTTGTTAGGACAGCCGGGAAACACCATATATTTT.

This clone has only one observation. The rearrangement links TRBV5-4 to TRBJ1-1, with no clear D. Trimming left V 0 bases short and J 6 bases short, with 9 bases between. This CDR3 contains 13 residues. The germline CDR1 and CDR2 sequences are SGHNT and YYREEE (reference sequence). CDR3 loop: CASSLEGFAEAFF. CDR3 coding DNA: TGTGCCAGCAGCTTGGAAGGGTTCGCTGAAGCTTTCTTT. Combining the CDR3 with reference TRBV5-4 and TRBJ1-1 gives the whole variable domain ETGVTQSPTHLIKTRGQQVTLRCSSQSGHNTVSWYQQALGQGPQFIFQYYREEENGRGNFPPRFSGLQFPNYSSELNVNALELDDSALYLCASSLEGFAEAFFGQGTRLTVV.

The J gene is TRBJ2-1, the V gene TRBV11-3, with D possibly TRBD1 on 6 matching bases. Trimming cost V 1 base and J 5 bases, with 12 bases left between them. Per germline, CDR1 SGHNT and CDR2 YENEEA. The CDR3 totals 15 residues. The CDR3 region is CASSLGGQLNNEQFF. The CDR3 nucleotides are TGTGCCAGCAGCTTAGGGGGGCAGCTAAACAATGAGCAGTTCTTC.

The table lists this clone with a count of one. The rearrangement uses TRBV18 and TRBJ1-3; TRBD1 matches at 8 bases. CDR3 length equals 15 residues. The V gene end was trimmed by 3 bases and the J gene end by 2 bases; junction bases not matched to a gene: 3. Germline-derived CDR1 and CDR2 are KGHSH and LQKENI. The CDR3 coding sequence is TGTGCCAGCTCACCGACAGGGGCTACTGGAAACACCATATATTTT. Residues: CASSPTGATGNTIYF.

V gene TRBV9 combines with J gene TRBJ1-2; maybe TRBD1 (5 bases). Germline CDR1 and CDR2: SGDLS and YYNGEE. Trimming took 4 bases from V and 0 from J, leaving 10 bases between them. The CDR3 has 14 amino acids. The CDR3 sequence is CASSQTGTNYGYTF. The CDR3 DNA reads TGTGCCAGCAGCCAAACAGGAACTAACTATGGCTACACCTTC.

The chain couples TRBV13 to TRBJ2-7; tentative D call: TRBD2 (5 bases). The germline V and J ends were trimmed by 5 bases and 8 bases, with 22 bases remaining between them. The CDR3 contains 15 residues. Germline values: CDR1 PRHDT, CDR2 FYEKMQ (reference sequence). The CDR3 nucleotides read TGTGCCAGCAGCCCCGGCCGTGGAAAACCGGGAAAGCAGTACTTC. Translated: CASSPGRGKPGKQYF.